The source of this TCR beta chain is a study of control samples from healthy donors and cancer patients. The V gene's germline CDR1 is SGDLS and CDR2 YYNGEE. V dropped 0 bases and J dropped 6 bases, with 6 bases sitting between them. CDR3 length: 12 residues. Assay: immunoSEQ multiplex PCR; the TCRdb copy retains only in-frame clones and omits some. The sample lists roughly 70,000 clones, over 75% occurring once. The gene calls are TRBV9 and TRBJ1-2; D gene uncertain. This clonotype was obtained from a man between 50 and 59 years old in good health. The sequenced material came from blood. The CDR3 DNA is TGTGCCAGCAGCGTAGACGCCGATGGCTACACCTTC. Amino acids: CASSVDADGYTF. Using reference TRBV9 and TRBJ1-2 for the parts outside the CDR3, the full variable domain is DSGVTQTPKHLITATGQRVTLRCSPRSGDLSVYWYQQSLDQGLQFLIQYYNGEERAKGNILERFSAQQFPDLHSELNLSSLELGDSALYFCASSVDADGYTFGSGTRLTVV.